What follows are 25 T cell receptor beta chains derived from one specimen sequenced in a study of CD8 T cells in Susac syndrome. Random hexamers were used to reverse transcribe about 0.5 to 1 ug of RNA. In TCRdb, the immunoSEQ multiplex PCR reads were re-called with MiXCR into one record per CDR3 protein. Of 200,000 or so distinct CDR3 sequences listed, under 97% are singletons. Source material: CD4+ T cells from PBMCs. These receptors originate from a human donor with multiple sclerosis.

The chain uses TRBV12-3 or TRBV12-4 and TRBJ1-6; no definite D call. Trimming removed 7 bases at V and 9 bases at J, with 13 bases between. The CDR3 spans 13 residues. The CDR3 nucleotides are TGTGCCAGCACCTTTTTACAAGGTTCACCCCTCCACTTT. Its protein is CASTFLQGSPLHF.

This chain joins TRBV7-2 and TRBJ1-1; 9 bases fit TRBD1. CDR1 SGHTA and CDR2 FQGNSA come from the germline V gene. The CDR3 consists of 18 residues. The junction had 13 bases not matched to a gene; V was cut back by 1 base and J by 4 bases. The CDR3 DNA reads as TGTGCCAGCAGCTTAGAGGTTGCGACAGGGGGAAGGAGCACTGAAGCTTTCTTT. It is translated as CASSLEVATGGRSTEAFF. Complete variable domain (other parts from reference TRBV7-2 and TRBJ1-1): GAGVSQSPSNKVTEKGKDVELRCDPISGHTALYWYRQSLGQGLEFLIYFQGNSAPDKSGLPSDRFSAERTGGSVSTLTIQRTQQEDSAVYLCASSLEVATGGRSTEAFFGQGTRLTVV.

The chain uses TRBV7-3 and TRBJ2-7; D perhaps matches TRBD2 (6 bases). The germline V gene has CDR1 SGHTA and CDR2 FQGTGA. V shed 2 bases and J shed 2 bases, with 16 bases lying between them. CDR3 length equals 16 residues. The CDR3 region is CASSLRRGTSPYEQYF. CDR3 DNA sequence: TGTGCCAGCAGCTTACGCCGGGGAACTAGCCCCTACGAGCAGTACTTC.

The chain links TRBV28 to TRBJ2-7; TRBD1 might be the D (5 bases). CDR1 and CDR2 from the germline V gene are MDHEN and SYDVKM. The CDR3 extends over 14 amino acids. Trimming left V 2 bases short and J 4 bases short, with 12 bases between. The DNA for the CDR3 is TGTGCCAGCAGTTTAAAACTCCAGGGTTACGAGCAGTACTTC. Translating gives CASSLKLQGYEQYF.

The chain has TRBV20-1 and TRBJ2-5; D not resolved. CDR3 length: 13 amino acids. The V end lost 3 bases, the J end lost 1 base, and 9 bases lay between the germline ends. Germline lookup yields CDR1 DFQATT and CDR2 SNEGSKA (reference sequence). The CDR3 loop is CSASSLLQETQYF. The CDR3 bases are TGCAGTGCTAGTAGTCTCCTCCAAGAGACCCAGTACTTC.

The rearrangement joins TRBV27 to TRBJ2-1; 10 bases match TRBD2. This CDR3 contains 16 residues. The germline CDR1 and CDR2 sequences are MNHEY and SMNVEV (reference sequence). V was pared by 7 bases and J by 7 bases, with 13 bases of the junction left unmatched. The CDR3 bases are TGTGCCAGCACCCAGCGGGGGGGCAGAGTGGGGAATGAGCAGTTCTTC. Amino acids: CASTQRGGRVGNEQFF.

The count of this clonotype is one. V and J are TRBV6-5 and TRBJ1-1, with D perhaps matching TRBD1 (6 bases). V was cut by 2 bases and J by 1 base, with 20 bases left in between. The germline gives CDR1 MNHEY, CDR2 SVGAGI. The CDR3 length is 18 residues. CDR3 sequence: CASSYTPGARGWNTEAFF. CDR3 bases: TGTGCCAGCAGTTACACCCCGGGGGCCAGGGGTTGGAACACTGAAGCTTTCTTT.

This clonotype was observed once. This chain links TRBV20-1 with TRBJ1-5, with D possibly TRBD1 on 6 matching bases. There are 17 residues in the CDR3. From germline, CDR1 is DFQATT and CDR2 SNEGSKA (reference sequence). V gave up 0 bases and J gave up 0 bases, with 15 bases separating them. CDR3: CSARDGLRDTSNQPQHF. The CDR3 DNA reads TGCAGTGCTAGAGACGGCCTCCGGGACACTAGCAATCAGCCCCAGCATTTT.

The chain combines TRBV2 with TRBJ2-5, with 9 positions matching TRBD2. CDR3 length equals 15 residues. The V and J ends lost 10 bases and 0 bases, in that order; junction bases with no gene match: 9. Germline CDR1 is SNHLY and CDR2 is FYNNEI. CDR3 sequence: CATSRERGDQETQYF. CDR3 nucleotide sequence: TGTGCCACCTCGAGGGAGCGGGGGGACCAAGAGACCCAGTACTTC. The full variable domain, with the rest looked up from reference TRBV2 and TRBJ2-5, is EPEVTQTPSHQVTQMGQEVILRCVPISNHLYFYWYRQILGQKVEFLVSFYNNEISEKSEIFDDQFSVERPDGSNFTLKIRSTKLEDSAMYFCATSRERGDQETQYFGPGTRLLVL.

The chain combines TRBV6-5 with TRBJ1-2; tentative D call: TRBD1 (5 bases). From germline, CDR1 is MNHEY and CDR2 SVGAGI. Trimming removed 7 bases from V and 5 bases from J, with 11 bases in between. This CDR3 has 12 amino acids. DNA of the CDR3: TGTGCCAGCACACTGCAGGGATATGGCTACACCTTC. This sequence encodes CASTLQGYGYTF.

The V call is TRBV7-9, the J call TRBJ1-1, with 7 bases aligning to TRBD1. Germline V gene data show CDR1 as SEHNR and CDR2 as FQNEAQ (reference sequence). The ends lost 5 bases at V and 0 bases at J; junction bases unmatched: 9. There are 16 residues in the CDR3. DNA of the CDR3: TGTGCCAGCAGCCTACCTTCCGGGACAGTGAACACTGAAGCTTTCTTT. It is translated as CASSLPSGTVNTEAFF. The full variable domain, completed using reference TRBV7-9 and TRBJ1-1, is DTGVSQNPRHKITKRGQNVTFRCDPISEHNRLYWYRQTLGQGPEFLTYFQNEAQLEKSRLLSDRFSAERPKGSFSTLEIQRTEQGDSAMYLCASSLPSGTVNTEAFFGQGTRLTVV.

This clonotype was found once. The V and J genes are TRBV3-1 and TRBJ2-5; D is unclear. Trimming cost V 7 bases and J 3 bases, with 12 bases left between them. The length of the CDR3 is 13 residues. Germline values: CDR1 LGHDT, CDR2 YNNKEL (reference sequence). In DNA, the CDR3 is TGTGCCAGCACCGTCGGGCTGAAAGAGACCCAGTACTTC. Encoded protein: CASTVGLKETQYF.

This chain connects TRBV9 to TRBJ2-3, with D hard to call. The CDR3 extends over 16 amino acids. The V gene lost 2 bases and the J gene lost 0 bases, with 13 bases spanning the gap. Germline CDR1 and CDR2: SGDLS and YYNGEE. CDR3 nucleotide sequence: TGTGCCAGCAGCGTGGGCAGCACCCTTAGCACAGATACGCAGTATTTT. It encodes CASSVGSTLSTDTQYF.

The chain employs TRBV29-1 and TRBJ2-5, with D uncertain. The CDR3 is 11 amino acids. Germline values: CDR1 SQVTM, CDR2 ANQGSEA. V was pared by 8 bases and J by 4 bases, with 11 bases between. CDR3 protein: CSSLKGETQYF. The CDR3 bases are TGCAGCTCATTAAAGGGAGAGACCCAGTACTTC.

The chain links TRBV10-3 to TRBJ2-1; D remains ambiguous. V was shortened by 0 bases and J by 7 bases, with 7 bases between the two germline ends. CDR3 length equals 13 residues. Germline loops: CDR1 ENHRY, CDR2 SYGVKD. CDR3 sequence reads: CAISESWGNEQFF. The CDR3 DNA reads as TGTGCCATCAGTGAGTCTTGGGGTAATGAGCAGTTCTTC.

This clonotype was seen a single time. This chain links TRBV4-3 with TRBJ1-2, with D tentatively TRBD1 (5 bases). Trimming pared 3 bases from V and 5 bases from J, leaving 13 bases between. CDR3 length equals 14 residues. The germline V gene encodes CDR1 LGHNA and CDR2 YSLEER. The CDR3 spells CASSHARQTYGYTF. DNA of the CDR3: TGCGCCAGCAGCCATGCTCGACAGACTTATGGCTACACCTTC.

The J gene is TRBJ1-5, the V gene TRBV30; 7 bases are shared with TRBD1. Germline CDR1 is GTSNPN and CDR2 is SVGIG (reference sequence). Trimming cost V 1 base and J 7 bases; bases outside gene matches: 4. This CDR3 spans 13 amino acids. CDR3 bases: TGTGCCTGGAGTGACAGGGGAAACCAGCCCCAGCATTTT. Translation: CAWSDRGNQPQHF.

The chain links TRBV9 to TRBJ2-1, with 11 positions matching TRBD1. CDR1 is SGDLS and CDR2 is YYNGEE in the germline V gene. V dropped 4 bases and J dropped 4; count of bases not matched to a gene: 10. The CDR3 sequence is 17 residues long. CDR3 DNA sequence: TGTGCCAGCAGCCCTAACTCCGGGACAGGGGGATACAATGAGCAGTTCTTC. As protein: CASSPNSGTGGYNEQFF.

This chain joins TRBV5-1 and TRBJ2-3; TRBD2 agrees at 13 bases. Germline V gene lookup returns CDR1 SGHRS and CDR2 YFSETQ. V was pared by 2 bases and J by 4 bases, with 10 bases of the junction left unmatched. CDR3 length: 18 residues. CDR3 in amino acids: CASSFITSGGAVADTQYF. The CDR3 DNA follows: TGCGCCAGCAGCTTCATAACTAGCGGGGGGGCGGTTGCAGATACGCAGTATTTT.

This rearrangement joins TRBV7-2 to TRBJ1-5, with a weak D call TRBD1 (6 bases). The CDR3 is made up of 14 amino acids. CDR1 and CDR2 (germline): SGHTA, FQGNSA. Trimming shortened V by 3 bases and J by 5 bases, and 11 bases separated the two germline ends. The CDR3 coding sequence is TGTGCCAGCAGCTTCGGGGACAAATATCAGCCCCAGCATTTT. This gives the protein CASSFGDKYQPQHF.

The chain carries TRBV27 and TRBJ2-2; no clear D gene. CDR3 length: 14 residues. Germline loops: CDR1 MNHEY, CDR2 SMNVEV (reference sequence). The V end lost 7 bases, the J end lost 1 base, and 10 bases lay between the germline ends. CDR3 residues: CASTRPGNTGELFF. CDR3 sequence (DNA): TGTGCCAGCACGCGCCCGGGGAACACCGGGGAGCTGTTTTTT.

The chain recombines TRBV12-3 or TRBV12-4 with TRBJ1-4; a possible D gene is TRBD1 (6 bases). The CDR3 spans 13 residues. The ends were cut back, 6 bases at V and 11 bases at J, with 16 bases in the middle. CDR3 protein: CASSADSGAKLFF. The DNA for the CDR3 is TGTGCCAGCAGCGCGGACAGTGGCGCGAAACTGTTTTTT.

The chain uses TRBV12-5 and TRBJ1-6; D not certain. Germline V gene lookup returns CDR1 LGHNT and CDR2 FRNRAP. V lost 1 base to trimming and J lost 0 bases, with 13 bases between them. The CDR3 contains 18 residues. The CDR3 DNA follows: TGTGCTAGTGGTTTGGATTACCCAGCGAGCTCCTATAATTCACCCCTCCACTTT. Translation: CASGLDYPASSYNSPLHF.

J is TRBJ2-1 and V is TRBV6-5; the D is unclear. Between the trimmed V and J ends, which lost 0 bases and 0 bases, there was a span of 9 bases. This CDR3 has 16 residues. CDR1 is MNHEY and CDR2 is SVGAGI in the germline V gene. For the CDR3, the DNA is TGTGCCAGCAGTTACTCGATGGGTCTCTCCTACAATGAGCAGTTCTTC. It translates to CASSYSMGLSYNEQFF.

The J gene is TRBJ1-2, the V gene TRBV12-3 or TRBV12-4; 9 bases are shared with TRBD1. V trimming: 5 bases; J trimming: 5 bases; junction bases outside the gene matches: 6. The CDR3 length is 14 residues. This CDR3 reads CASSAYRGLYGYTF. CDR3 DNA sequence: TGTGCCAGCAGTGCTTACAGGGGGCTGTATGGCTACACCTTC.